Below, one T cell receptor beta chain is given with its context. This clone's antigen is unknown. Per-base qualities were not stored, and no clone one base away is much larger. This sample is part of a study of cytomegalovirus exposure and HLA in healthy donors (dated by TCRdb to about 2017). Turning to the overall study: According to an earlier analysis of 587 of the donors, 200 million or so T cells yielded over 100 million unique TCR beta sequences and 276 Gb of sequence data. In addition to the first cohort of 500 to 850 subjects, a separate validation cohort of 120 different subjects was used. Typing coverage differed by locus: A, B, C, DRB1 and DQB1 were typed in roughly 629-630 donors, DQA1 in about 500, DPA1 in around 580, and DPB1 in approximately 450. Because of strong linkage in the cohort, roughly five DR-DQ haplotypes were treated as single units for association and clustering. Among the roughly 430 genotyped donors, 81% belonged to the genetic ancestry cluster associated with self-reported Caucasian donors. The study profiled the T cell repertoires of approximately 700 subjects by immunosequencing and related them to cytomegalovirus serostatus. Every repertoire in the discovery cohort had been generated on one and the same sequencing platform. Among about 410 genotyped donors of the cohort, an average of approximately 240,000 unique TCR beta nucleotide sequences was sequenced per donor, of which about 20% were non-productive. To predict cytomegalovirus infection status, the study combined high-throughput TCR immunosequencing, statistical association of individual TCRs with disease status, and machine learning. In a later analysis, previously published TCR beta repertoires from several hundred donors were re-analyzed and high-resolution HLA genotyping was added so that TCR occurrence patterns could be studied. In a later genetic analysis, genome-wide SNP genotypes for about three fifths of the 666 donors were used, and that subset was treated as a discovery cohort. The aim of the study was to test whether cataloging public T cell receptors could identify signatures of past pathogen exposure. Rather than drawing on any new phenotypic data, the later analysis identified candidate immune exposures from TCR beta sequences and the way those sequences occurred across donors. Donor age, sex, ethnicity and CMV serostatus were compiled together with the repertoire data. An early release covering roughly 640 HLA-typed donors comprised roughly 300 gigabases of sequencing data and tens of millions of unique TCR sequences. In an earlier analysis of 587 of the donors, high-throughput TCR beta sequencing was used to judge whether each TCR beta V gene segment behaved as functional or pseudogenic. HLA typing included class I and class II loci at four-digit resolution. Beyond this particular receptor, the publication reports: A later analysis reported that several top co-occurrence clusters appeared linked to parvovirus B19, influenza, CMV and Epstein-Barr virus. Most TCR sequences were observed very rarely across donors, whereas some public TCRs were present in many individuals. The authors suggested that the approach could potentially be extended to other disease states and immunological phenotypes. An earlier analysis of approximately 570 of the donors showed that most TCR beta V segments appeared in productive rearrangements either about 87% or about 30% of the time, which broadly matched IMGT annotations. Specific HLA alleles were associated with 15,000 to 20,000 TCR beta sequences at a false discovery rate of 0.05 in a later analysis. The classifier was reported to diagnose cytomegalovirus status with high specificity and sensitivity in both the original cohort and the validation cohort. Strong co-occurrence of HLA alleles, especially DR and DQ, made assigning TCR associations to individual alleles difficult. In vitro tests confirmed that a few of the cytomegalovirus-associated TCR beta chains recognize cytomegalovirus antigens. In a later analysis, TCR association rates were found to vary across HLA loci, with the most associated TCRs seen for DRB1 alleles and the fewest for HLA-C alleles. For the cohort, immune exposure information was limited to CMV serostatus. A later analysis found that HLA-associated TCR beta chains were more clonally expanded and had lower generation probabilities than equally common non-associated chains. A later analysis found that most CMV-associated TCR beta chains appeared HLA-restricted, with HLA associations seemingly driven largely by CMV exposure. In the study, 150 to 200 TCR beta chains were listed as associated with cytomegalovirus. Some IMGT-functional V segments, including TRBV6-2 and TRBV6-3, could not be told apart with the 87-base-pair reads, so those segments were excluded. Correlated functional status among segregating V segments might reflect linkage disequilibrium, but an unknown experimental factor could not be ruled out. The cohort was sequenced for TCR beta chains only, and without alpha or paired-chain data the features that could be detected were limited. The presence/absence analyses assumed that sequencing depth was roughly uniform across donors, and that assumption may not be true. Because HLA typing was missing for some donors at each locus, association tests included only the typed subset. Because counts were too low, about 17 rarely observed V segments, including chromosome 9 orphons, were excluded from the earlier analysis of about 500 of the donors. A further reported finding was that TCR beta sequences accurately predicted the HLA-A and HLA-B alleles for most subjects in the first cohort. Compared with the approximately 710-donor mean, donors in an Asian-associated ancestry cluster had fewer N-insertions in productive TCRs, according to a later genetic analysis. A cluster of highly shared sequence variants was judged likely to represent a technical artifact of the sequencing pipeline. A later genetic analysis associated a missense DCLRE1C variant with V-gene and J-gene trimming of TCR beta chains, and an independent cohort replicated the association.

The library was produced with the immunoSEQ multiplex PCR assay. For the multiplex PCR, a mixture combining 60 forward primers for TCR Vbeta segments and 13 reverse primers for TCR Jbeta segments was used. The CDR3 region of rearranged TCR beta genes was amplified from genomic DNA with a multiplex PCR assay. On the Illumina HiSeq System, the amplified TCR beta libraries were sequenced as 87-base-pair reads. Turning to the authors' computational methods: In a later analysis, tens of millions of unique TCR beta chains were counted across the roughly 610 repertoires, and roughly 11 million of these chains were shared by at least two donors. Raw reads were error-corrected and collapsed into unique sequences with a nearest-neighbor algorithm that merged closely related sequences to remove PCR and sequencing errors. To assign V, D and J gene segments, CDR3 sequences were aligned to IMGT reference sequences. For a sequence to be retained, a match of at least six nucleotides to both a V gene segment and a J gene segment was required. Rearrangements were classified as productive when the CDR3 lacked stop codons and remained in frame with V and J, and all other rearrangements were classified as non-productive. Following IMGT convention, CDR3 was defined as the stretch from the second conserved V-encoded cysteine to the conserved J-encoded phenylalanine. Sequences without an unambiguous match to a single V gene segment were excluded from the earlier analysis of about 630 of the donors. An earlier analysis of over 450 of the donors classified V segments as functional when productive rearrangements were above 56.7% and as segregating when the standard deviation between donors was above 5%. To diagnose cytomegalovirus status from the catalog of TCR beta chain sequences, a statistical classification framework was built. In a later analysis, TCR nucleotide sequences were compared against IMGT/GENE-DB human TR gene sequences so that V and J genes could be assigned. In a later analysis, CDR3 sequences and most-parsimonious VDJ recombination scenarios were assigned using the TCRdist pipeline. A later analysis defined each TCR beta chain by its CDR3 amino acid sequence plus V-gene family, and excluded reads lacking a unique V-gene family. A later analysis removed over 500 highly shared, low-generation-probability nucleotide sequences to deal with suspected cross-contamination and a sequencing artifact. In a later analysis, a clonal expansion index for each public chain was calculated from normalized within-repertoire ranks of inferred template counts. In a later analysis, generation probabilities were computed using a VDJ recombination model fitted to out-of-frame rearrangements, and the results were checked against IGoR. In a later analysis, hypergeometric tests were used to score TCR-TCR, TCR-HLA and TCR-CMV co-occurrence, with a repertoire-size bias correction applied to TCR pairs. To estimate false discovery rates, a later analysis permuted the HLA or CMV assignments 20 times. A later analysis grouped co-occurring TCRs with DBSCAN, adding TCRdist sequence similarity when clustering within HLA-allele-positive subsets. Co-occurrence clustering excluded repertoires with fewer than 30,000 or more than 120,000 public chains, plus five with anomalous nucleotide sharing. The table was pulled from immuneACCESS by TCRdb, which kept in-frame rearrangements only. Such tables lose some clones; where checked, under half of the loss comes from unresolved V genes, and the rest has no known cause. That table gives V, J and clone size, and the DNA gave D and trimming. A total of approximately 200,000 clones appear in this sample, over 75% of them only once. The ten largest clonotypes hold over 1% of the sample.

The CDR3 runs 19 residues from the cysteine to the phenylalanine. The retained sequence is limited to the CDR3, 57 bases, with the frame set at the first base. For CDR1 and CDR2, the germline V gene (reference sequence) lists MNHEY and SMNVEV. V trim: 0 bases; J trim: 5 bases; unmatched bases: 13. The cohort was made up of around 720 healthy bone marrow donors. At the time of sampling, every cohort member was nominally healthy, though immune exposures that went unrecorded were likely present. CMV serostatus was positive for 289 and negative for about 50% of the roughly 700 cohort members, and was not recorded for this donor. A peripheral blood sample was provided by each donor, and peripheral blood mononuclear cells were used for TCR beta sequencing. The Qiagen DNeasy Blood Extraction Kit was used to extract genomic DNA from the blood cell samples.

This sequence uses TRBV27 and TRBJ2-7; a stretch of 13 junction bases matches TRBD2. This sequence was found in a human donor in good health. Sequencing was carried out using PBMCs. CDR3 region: CASSLSSGTSGDPNHEQYF. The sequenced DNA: TGTGCCAGCAGTTTATCGAGTGGGACTAGCGGGGATCCGAACCACGAGCAGTACTTC.